These 12 T cell receptor beta chains were all obtained from the same sample, sequenced in a study of cytomegalovirus exposure and HLA in healthy donors. TCRdb keeps only in-frame clones here, not all; method: immunoSEQ multiplex PCR. Counted here are roughly 90,000 clones, 93% occurring once; the ten biggest clones make up around 1.1%. The sequencing sample was made of PBMCs. These receptors were obtained from a woman aged 25 to 45 in good health and CMV-seropositive.

This rearrangement joins TRBV4-1 to TRBJ2-5; TRBD2 might be the D (5 bases). The germline gives CDR1 MGHRA, CDR2 YSYEKL. V lost 3 bases, J lost 2 bases, and 16 bases lay in between. The CDR3 has 16 amino acids. The CDR3 nucleotides are TGCGCCAGCAGCCATACGGGTCCGGGGTTACAAGAGACCCAGTACTTC. It encodes CASSHTGPGLQETQYF.

The V gene is TRBV4-2, the J gene TRBJ2-7; no definite D call. V was clipped by 2 bases and J by 2 bases, with 10 bases between them. Per the germline V gene, CDR1 is LGHNA and CDR2 is YNFKEQ. This CDR3 contains 14 residues. CDR3 sequence: CASSQTLKTYEQYF. CDR3 DNA: TGTGCCAGCAGCCAAACACTAAAAACCTACGAGCAGTACTTC.

V is TRBV28 and J is TRBJ2-2, with D possibly matching TRBD1 (6 bases). The V gene's germline CDR1 is MDHEN and CDR2 SYDVKM. The V end was cut by 5 bases, the J end by 4 bases, with 11 bases between. The CDR3 has 14 amino acids. CDR3 bases: TGTGCCAGCAGTGTACAGGGCTTCACCGGGGAGCTGTTTTTT. Its translation: CASSVQGFTGELFF.

The J gene is TRBJ1-1, the V gene TRBV5-6; D is possibly TRBD1 (6 bases). From germline, CDR1 is SGHDT and CDR2 YYEEEE. The CDR3 totals 13 residues. Trimming left V 4 bases short and J 8 bases short, with 15 bases between. DNA of the CDR3: TGTGCCAGCAGCCGGACCGACAGGCGCGAAGCTTTCTTT. Its translation: CASSRTDRREAFF. The variable domain in full, completed from reference TRBV5-6 and TRBJ1-1, reads DAGVTQSPTHLIKTRGQQVTLRCSPKSGHDTVSWYQQALGQGPQFIFQYYEEEERQRGNFPDRFSGHQFPNYSSELNVNALLLGDSALYLCASSRTDRREAFFGQGTRLTVV.

Here the CDR3 reads CASIRIGMGSTEAFF. Written as DNA, the CDR3 is TGTGCCAGCATAAGGATCGGGATGGGAAGCACTGAAGCTTTCTTT. The genes are TRBV6-5 and TRBJ1-1; the D is unclear. Trimming pared 7 bases from V and 4 bases from J, leaving 19 bases between. The CDR3 is made up of 15 amino acids. Looked up from germline, CDR1 is MNHEY and CDR2 is SVGAGI.

The chain combines TRBV27 with TRBJ1-3; D is ambiguous. Germline V gives CDR1 MNHEY, CDR2 SMNVEV (reference sequence). V was cut by 3 bases and J by 1 base, with 7 bases left in between. The CDR3 spans 14 residues. The CDR3 bases are TGTGCCAGCAGTTTCTCGGGTTCTGGAAACACCATATATTTT. It codes for CASSFSGSGNTIYF.

The J gene is TRBJ1-5, the V gene TRBV18; D is unclear. In germline, CDR1 is KGHSH, CDR2 LQKENI. The CDR3 loop spans 13 amino acids. V was trimmed by 3 bases and J by 4 bases, leaving 7 bases between them. As DNA, the CDR3 is TGTGCCAGCTCACCGGGCCTTAATCAGCCCCAGCATTTT. As protein: CASSPGLNQPQHF. The full variable domain, in which reference TRBV18 and TRBJ1-5 provide the parts outside the CDR3, is NAGVMQNPRHLVRRRGQEARLRCSPMKGHSHVYWYRQLPEEGLKFMVYLQKENIIDESGMPKERFSAEFPKEGPSILRIQQVVRGDSAAYFCASSPGLNQPQHFGDGTRLSIL.

V is TRBV7-8 and J is TRBJ2-4; no firm D call. In germline, CDR1 is SGHVS, CDR2 FQNEAQ. Trimming left V 4 bases short and J 8 bases short, with 12 bases between. This CDR3 is built from 13 residues. CDR3 residues: CASSSKAADIQYF. The CDR3 DNA follows: TGTGCCAGCAGCTCGAAGGCTGCGGACATTCAGTACTTC.

The rearrangement links TRBV5-4 to TRBJ1-3; D is ambiguous. The V gene's germline CDR1 is SGHNT and CDR2 YYREEE (reference sequence). This CDR3 has 17 amino acids. Trimming pared 0 bases from V and 2 bases from J, leaving 15 bases between. In DNA, the CDR3 is TGTGCCAGCAGCTTGGGCCATACTAGGAAGGCTGGAAACACCATATATTTT. It yields the protein CASSLGHTRKAGNTIYF.

The CDR3 loop reads CASRQQISYEQYF. CDR3 in DNA: TGTGCCAGCAGACAGCAGATCTCCTACGAGCAGTACTTC. This chain joins TRBV28 and TRBJ2-7, with D hard to call. Germline V lookup: CDR1 MDHEN, CDR2 SYDVKM. This CDR3 has 13 amino acids. V was pared by 6 bases and J by 0 bases, with 9 bases between.

The chain links TRBV5-1 to TRBJ1-1, with a weak D call TRBD1 (6 bases). Deletions cut 1 base from V and 7 bases from J, with 8 bases between. Germline V gene data show CDR1 as SGHRS and CDR2 as YFSETQ. The length of the CDR3 is 12 residues. CDR3 loop: CASSLIQGEAFF. CDR3 DNA: TGCGCCAGCAGCTTGATACAGGGTGAAGCTTTCTTT. The entire variable domain, with the rest obtained from reference TRBV5-1 and TRBJ1-1, is as follows: KAGVTQTPRYLIKTRGQQVTLSCSPISGHRSVSWYQQTPGQGLQFLFEYFSETQRNKGNFPGRFSGRQFSNSRSEMNVSTLELGDSALYLCASSLIQGEAFFGQGTRLTVV.

This clone was counted once. The CDR3 DNA follows: TGCGCCAGCAGCTTGACGGGTAAGACTGAAGCTTTCTTT. Translation: CASSLTGKTEAFF. The chain links TRBV5-1 to TRBJ1-1, with D unresolved. Per the germline V gene, CDR1 is SGHRS and CDR2 is YFSETQ. Deletions cut 1 base from V and 5 bases from J, with 9 bases between. This CDR3 comprises 13 residues.